This T cell receptor beta chain was captured in a study of cytomegalovirus exposure and HLA in healthy donors. Study-wide points: Reports described diagnosis of cytomegalovirus status by the classifier as highly specific and sensitive. The authors listed 150 to 200 TCR beta chains as cytomegalovirus-associated.

Both 60 Vbeta primers and 13 Jbeta primers went into the PCR. Clones were sequenced by immunoSEQ multiplex PCR, and TCRdb holds only the in-frame ones, with some missing. The sample yields roughly 80,000 clones, 63% seen once. V was clipped by 0 bases and J by 2 bases, with 9 bases between them. There are 15 residues in the CDR3. Germline V gene sequence: CDR1 SGDLS, CDR2 YYNGEE. In regard to this clone: Its antigen is unknown.

The receptor was derived from a man aged 30 to 39 in good health and CMV-seropositive. The sample comprised PBMCs. The chain uses TRBV9 and TRBJ2-1; the D gene is possibly TRBD2 (5 bases). In DNA, the CDR3 is TGTGCCAGCAGCGTAGATGAGCGGCCCTACAATGAGCAGTTCTTC. The encoded protein is CASSVDERPYNEQFF.